A single sample gave rise to the 30 T cell receptor beta chains below, sequenced in a study of blood T cell repertoires in COVID-19. Profiled with immunoSEQ multiplex PCR; TCRdb holds only in-frame clones, not every one. This sample has around 200,000 clones; around four fifths occur once, and the top ten carry less than 3.5%. Sample: peripheral blood. The receptors stem from a man over 45 with active or convalescent COVID-19.

This chain links TRBV30 with TRBJ1-6; 7 nucleotides line up with TRBD1. CDR1 is GTSNPN, CDR2 SVGIG, per germline (reference sequence). The junction had 5 bases not matched to a gene; V was cut back by 0 bases and J by 9 bases. This CDR3 contains 14 residues. CDR3 sequence reads: CAWSVSGGGSPLHF. The DNA for the CDR3 is TGTGCCTGGAGTGTCTCAGGGGGTGGTTCACCCCTCCACTTT.

The rearrangement links TRBV11-2 to TRBJ2-7, with D maybe TRBD2 (6 bases). The CDR3 is made up of 13 amino acids. Trimming cost V 6 bases and J 6 bases, with 15 bases left between them. CDR1 and CDR2 (germline): SGHAT, FQNNGV. CDR3: CASSLPLAREQYF. CDR3 bases: TGTGCCAGCAGTCTCCCACTAGCACGCGAGCAGTACTTC. The full variable domain, with the rest looked up from reference TRBV11-2 and TRBJ2-7, is EAGVAQSPRYKIIEKRQSVAFWCNPISGHATLYWYQQILGQGPKLLIQFQNNGVVDDSQLPKDRFSAERLKGVDSTLKIQPAKLEDSAVYLCASSLPLAREQYFGPGTRLTVT.

This clone is labeled as medium-sized. The chain carries TRBV3-1 (or the pseudogene TRBV3-2) and TRBJ2-5; D is perhaps TRBD2 (6 bases). The CDR3 sequence is 15 residues long. CDR1 LGHDT and CDR2 YNNKEL come from the germline V gene (reference sequence). Between the trimmed V and J ends, which lost 1 base and 2 bases, there was a span of 11 bases. The CDR3 DNA reads as TGTGCCAGCAGCCAAGGCCGGGACTGGCAAGAGACCCAGTACTTC. It codes for CASSQGRDWQETQYF.

This clone was detected only once. This chain uses TRBV18 with TRBJ1-1; D not resolved. CDR1 and CDR2 from the germline V gene are KGHSH and LQKENI. The CDR3 length is 13 residues. V was shortened by 9 bases and J by 0 bases, with 11 bases between the two germline ends. The CDR3 sequence: CASQNIMNTEAFF. CDR3 bases: TGTGCCAGTCAAAACATAATGAACACTGAAGCTTTCTTT.

This chain joins TRBV13 and TRBJ1-2, with D possibly being TRBD1 (5 bases). The CDR3 totals 16 residues. Germline CDR1 is PRHDT and CDR2 is FYEKMQ (reference sequence). V gave up 7 bases and J gave up 3 bases, with 21 bases separating them. CDR3 in amino acids: CASTQKFGGRDYGYTF. CDR3 sequence (DNA): TGTGCCAGCACCCAAAAATTCGGGGGACGGGACTATGGCTACACCTTC.

V is TRBV6-5 and J is TRBJ1-5; 9 bases are a match to TRBD1. CDR1 and CDR2 from the germline V gene are MNHEY and SVGAGI. This CDR3 region has 14 residues. The ends lost 4 bases at V and 6 bases at J; junction bases unmatched: 4. CDR3 protein: CASSFATGGQPQHF. CDR3 DNA sequence: TGTGCCAGCAGTTTCGCGACAGGGGGTCAGCCCCAGCATTTT.

This clone came up a few times. The rearrangement links TRBV7-9 to TRBJ2-5; TRBD1 might be the D (5 bases). CDR3 length: 15 residues. The ends were cut back, 3 bases at V and 1 base at J, with 12 bases in the middle. CDR1 SEHNR and CDR2 FQNEAQ come from the germline V gene (reference sequence). CDR3 coding DNA: TGTGCCAGCAGCTTCCCCCGGCAGGGCCAAGAGACCCAGTACTTC. Amino acids: CASSFPRQGQETQYF.

The rearrangement uses TRBV3-1 (or the pseudogene TRBV3-2) and TRBJ1-1; D is perhaps TRBD1 (6 bases). Germline CDR1 is LGHDT and CDR2 is YNNKEL (reference sequence). Trimming took off 3 bases at V and 4 bases at J, with 18 bases between the two ends. The CDR3 is made up of 16 amino acids. The CDR3 region is CASSQGMGGLSTEAFF. CDR3 in DNA: TGTGCCAGCAGCCAGGGTATGGGGGGGCTGAGCACTGAAGCTTTCTTT.

J is TRBJ2-5 and V is TRBV7-6, with D unclear. V was trimmed by 3 bases and J by 3 bases, leaving 8 bases between them. The CDR3 is 13 amino acids. CDR1 and CDR2 (germline): SGHVS, FNYEAQ. Written as DNA, the CDR3 is TGTGCCAGCAGCTTGAGGCTGAAAGAGACCCAGTACTTC. It encodes CASSLRLKETQYF.

The chain carries TRBV7-2 and TRBJ2-2; D perhaps matches TRBD2 (5 bases). Trimming cost V 4 bases and J 6 bases, with 12 bases left between them. Per the germline V gene, CDR1 is SGHTA and CDR2 is FQGNSA. This CDR3 has 14 amino acids. The CDR3 region is CASSSERVAGELFF. Written as DNA, the CDR3 is TGTGCCAGCAGCTCAGAGAGGGTAGCCGGGGAGCTGTTTTTT.

In its sample, this clone was seen once. CDR3 in DNA: TGTGCCAGCAGCCGTACGGGACAGGGACAAGAGACCCAGTACTTC. Translating gives CASSRTGQGQETQYF. The chain uses TRBV6-5 and TRBJ2-5; 9 bases agree with TRBD1. The CDR3 loop spans 15 amino acids. V shed 6 bases and J 2 bases; nucleotides not matched to a gene: 7. From germline, CDR1 is MNHEY and CDR2 SVGAGI.

This clone showed up just once. The J gene is TRBJ2-5, the V gene TRBV27; TRBD1 is a possible D gene (5 bases). Trimming stripped 2 bases from V and 7 bases from J, with 14 bases between. The CDR3 totals 14 residues. CDR1 is MNHEY and CDR2 is SMNVEV in the germline V gene (reference sequence). The CDR3 here is CASSLEYQGRTQYF. As DNA, the CDR3 is TGTGCCAGCAGTTTAGAATACCAGGGTCGGACCCAGTACTTC.

The rearrangement links TRBV29-1 to TRBJ1-5, with 7 nucleotides matching TRBD1. Trimming cost V 6 bases and J 0 bases; bases outside gene matches: 8. Germline-derived CDR1 and CDR2 are SQVTM and ANQGSEA. This CDR3 comprises 15 residues. The CDR3: CSVSRQGASNQPQHF. CDR3 nucleotides: TGCAGCGTCTCACGACAGGGAGCTAGCAATCAGCCCCAGCATTTT.

The chain links TRBV5-6 to TRBJ1-6; TRBD1 aligns across 7 bases. V lost 5 bases to trimming and J lost 7 bases; unmatched junction nucleotides: 6. Germline V gene sequence: CDR1 SGHDT, CDR2 YYEEEE. This CDR3 has 14 amino acids. The CDR3 here is CASSTGTANSPLHF. CDR3 coding DNA: TGTGCCAGCAGTACCGGGACAGCCAATTCACCCCTCCACTTT. The full variable domain, its missing parts supplied by reference TRBV5-6 and TRBJ1-6, is DAGVTQSPTHLIKTRGQQVTLRCSPKSGHDTVSWYQQALGQGPQFIFQYYEEEERQRGNFPDRFSGHQFPNYSSELNVNALLLGDSALYLCASSTGTANSPLHFGNGTRLTVT.

This clone came up a few times. This chain joins TRBV2 and TRBJ2-2; 7 nucleotides match TRBD1. Germline V gives CDR1 SNHLY, CDR2 FYNNEI. The CDR3 has 14 residues. The trim removed 1 base at V and 4 bases at J, leaving 0 bases unmatched. In DNA form, the CDR3 reads TGTGCCAGCAGTGAAGGGGACAGCACCGGGGAGCTGTTTTTT. Translation: CASSEGDSTGELFF.

The chain combines TRBV7-9 with TRBJ1-1; D remains unclear. Trimming cost V 5 bases and J 2 bases, with 9 bases left between them. The length of the CDR3 is 13 residues. Germline V gives CDR1 SEHNR, CDR2 FQNEAQ (reference sequence). The CDR3, as DNA: TGTGCCAGCAGCCGGGGTCCTAACACTGAAGCTTTCTTT. Encoded protein: CASSRGPNTEAFF.

Comments on this clone: Other nucleotide sequences in the sample specify the same CDR3. The CDR3 protein is CASSVGTGVNEKLFF. CDR3 in DNA: TGTGCCAGCAGCGTAGGGACAGGCGTTAATGAAAAACTGTTTTTT. The chain joins TRBV9 to TRBJ1-4, with 7 bases fitting TRBD1. The V segment lost 0 bases and the J segment 4 bases; nucleotides outside the gene matches: 3. Germline values: CDR1 SGDLS, CDR2 YYNGEE. This CDR3 has 15 residues.

The J gene is TRBJ1-2, the V gene TRBV30; tentative D call: TRBD1 (5 bases). Germline CDR1 is GTSNPN and CDR2 is SVGIG (reference sequence). This CDR3 has 16 amino acids. V was cut by 1 base and J by 1 base, with 16 bases left in between. CDR3 coding DNA: TGTGCCTGGAGTGGGAATAAGGGGTCTGTTAACTATGGCTACACCTTC. Its translation: CAWSGNKGSVNYGYTF. The full variable domain, rest sourced from reference TRBV30 and TRBJ1-2, is SQTIHQWPATLVQPVGSPLSLECTVEGTSNPNLYWYRQAAGRGLQLLFYSVGIGQISSEVPQNLSASRPQDRQFILSSKKLLLSDSGFYLCAWSGNKGSVNYGYTFGSGTRLTVV.

V and J are TRBV28 and TRBJ1-2, with 9 positions matching TRBD1. V trimming: 6 bases; J trimming: 1 base; junction bases outside the gene matches: 6. The CDR3 is made up of 15 amino acids. Per the germline V gene, CDR1 is MDHEN and CDR2 is SYDVKM. The CDR3 loop is CASSHQTGGNYGYTF. The CDR3 nucleotides are TGTGCCAGCAGCCACCAGACAGGGGGTAACTATGGCTACACCTTC.

This sequence joins TRBV19 and TRBJ1-1; no clear D. With 6 bases removed from V and 5 bases from J, the gap between germline ends came to 4 bases. The germline CDR1 and CDR2 sequences are LNHDA and SQIVND (reference sequence). The CDR3 contains 10 residues. The CDR3 loop is CASRSTEAFF. The CDR3 coding sequence is TGTGCCAGTAGGTCTACTGAAGCTTTCTTT.

This clone was seen once. The chain is built from TRBV6-4 and TRBJ1-4, with D uncertain. V lost 4 bases and J 6 bases, leaving 12 bases between the germline ends. The CDR3 covers 14 residues. Germline assignment: CDR1 MRHNA and CDR2 SNTAGT. The CDR3 loop reads CASSVVEGDEKLFF. CDR3 bases: TGTGCCAGCAGTGTCGTTGAGGGTGATGAAAAACTGTTTTTT.

This chain links TRBV25-1 with TRBJ1-2; perhaps TRBD1 as D (5 bases). The length of the CDR3 is 16 residues. Deletions cut 5 bases from V and 5 bases from J, with 21 bases between. CDR1 is MGHDK, CDR2 SYGVNS, per germline. The CDR3 sequence: CASSRTTGGSNYGYTF. CDR3 DNA sequence: TGTGCCAGCAGTCGCACGACGGGGGGTAGTAATTATGGCTACACCTTC.

The CDR3 DNA reads as TGTGCCAGTAGTACTCAGGGGGCGCGCACCGGGGAGCTGTTTTTT. This encodes CASSTQGARTGELFF. The chain recombines TRBV19 with TRBJ2-2, with 8 bases lining up with TRBD1. Unmatched junction bases numbered 5, after V lost 4 bases and J lost 4 bases. The germline V gene has CDR1 LNHDA and CDR2 SQIVND (reference sequence). The CDR3 runs 15 residues. The complete variable domain, with remaining parts taken from reference TRBV19 and TRBJ2-2, reads DGGITQSPKYLFRKEGQNVTLSCEQNLNHDAMYWYRQDPGQGLRLIYYSQIVNDFQKGDIAEGYSVSREKKESFPLTVTSAQKNPTAFYLCASSTQGARTGELFFGEGSRLTVL.

The rearrangement uses TRBV7-2 and TRBJ1-3; D is unclear. The germline gives CDR1 SGHTA, CDR2 FQGNSA. CDR3 length: 16 residues. The V gene lost 1 base and the J gene lost 2 bases, with 12 bases spanning the gap. CDR3 sequence reads: CASSLDRRHAGNTIYF. CDR3 nucleotides: TGTGCCAGCAGCTTAGATCGCCGACATGCTGGAAACACCATATATTTT.

The chain recombines TRBV5-4 with TRBJ2-1, with 11 bases lining up with TRBD2. This CDR3 is 16 amino acids long. Losses at the gene ends were 0 bases for V and 8 bases for J; bases not matched to a gene: 7. The germline CDR1 and CDR2 sequences are SGHNT and YYREEE (reference sequence). This CDR3 reads CASSLGLAGGSDEQFF. In nucleotides, the CDR3 is TGTGCCAGCAGCTTGGGCCTAGCGGGGGGTTCCGATGAGCAGTTCTTC.

Here the CDR3 reads CASSYSGQAYNEQFF. CDR3 DNA: TGTGCCAGCAGTTACTCGGGACAGGCATACAATGAGCAGTTCTTC. The rearrangement links TRBV6-2 or TRBV6-3 to TRBJ2-1, with 8 positions matching TRBD1. The CDR3 is 15 amino acids. CDR1 MNHEY and CDR2 SVGEGT come from the germline V gene. J was trimmed by 4 bases and V by 0 bases; bases with no gene match: 2.

This sequence joins TRBV11-2 and TRBJ2-1; 7 bases are shared with TRBD1. Germline loops: CDR1 SGHAT, CDR2 FQNNGV. V lost 1 base, J lost 2 bases, and 2 bases stayed unmatched. The CDR3 is 15 residues long. The CDR3, as DNA: TGTGCCAGCAGCTTAGGGGACAGTACCTACAATGAGCAGTTCTTC. This sequence encodes CASSLGDSTYNEQFF.

The rearrangement uses TRBV28 and TRBJ1-5; D is possibly TRBD1 (6 bases). This CDR3 has 15 amino acids. V shed 2 bases and J shed 6 bases, with 14 bases lying between them. CDR1 and CDR2 (germline): MDHEN, SYDVKM. The CDR3 loop is CASSLPTGAFQPQHF. The CDR3 bases are TGTGCCAGCAGTTTACCGACAGGAGCATTTCAGCCCCAGCATTTT.

This chain joins TRBV25-1 and TRBJ1-2, with a possible D match to TRBD1 (6 bases). V lost 3 bases to trimming and J lost 4 bases, with 12 bases between them. CDR3 length: 14 amino acids. Germline CDR1 MGHDK, CDR2 SYGVNS. CDR3 loop: CASSDWGRAYGYTF. Written as DNA, the CDR3 is TGTGCCAGCAGTGATTGGGGGCGCGCCTATGGCTACACCTTC.

The chain's CDR3 is CASSPPGTVNTQYF. In DNA, the CDR3 is TGTGCCAGCAGTCCCCCCGGGACAGTTAATACGCAGTATTTT. The chain carries TRBV28 and TRBJ2-3; 7 positions match TRBD1. Germline lookup yields CDR1 MDHEN and CDR2 SYDVKM. The V gene end was trimmed by 5 bases and the J gene end by 7 bases; junction bases not matched to a gene: 9. This CDR3 spans 14 amino acids. The variable domain in full, with the rest retrieved from reference TRBV28 and TRBJ2-3, is DVKVTQSSRYLVKRTGEKVFLECVQDMDHENMFWYRQDPGLGLRLIYFSYDVKMKEKGDIPEGYSVSREKKERFSLILESASTNQTSMYLCASSPPGTVNTQYFGPGTRLTVL.